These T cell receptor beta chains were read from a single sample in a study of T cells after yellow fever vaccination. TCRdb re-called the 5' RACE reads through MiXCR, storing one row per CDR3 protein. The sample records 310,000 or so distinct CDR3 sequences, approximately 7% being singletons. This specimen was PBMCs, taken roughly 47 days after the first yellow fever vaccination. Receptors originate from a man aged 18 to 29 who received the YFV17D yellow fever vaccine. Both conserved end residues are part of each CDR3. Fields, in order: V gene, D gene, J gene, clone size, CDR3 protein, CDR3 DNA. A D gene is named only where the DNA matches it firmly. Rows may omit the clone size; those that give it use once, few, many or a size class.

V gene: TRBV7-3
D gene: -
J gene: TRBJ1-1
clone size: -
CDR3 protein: CASSLGGLAFF
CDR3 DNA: TGTGCCAGCAGCCTTGGGGGGCTAGCTTTCTTT

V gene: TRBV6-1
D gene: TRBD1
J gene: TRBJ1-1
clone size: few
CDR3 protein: CASRVTGGSGWVTEAFF
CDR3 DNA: TGTGCCAGCAGAGTGACAGGGGGCTCGGGTTGGGTCACTGAAGCTTTCTTT

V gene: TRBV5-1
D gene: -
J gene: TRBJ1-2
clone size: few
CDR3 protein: CASSQQSNYGYTF
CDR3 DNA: TGCGCCAGCAGTCAACAGAGTAACTATGGCTACACCTTC

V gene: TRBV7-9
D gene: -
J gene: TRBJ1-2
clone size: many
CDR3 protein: CASSSAGYYGYTF
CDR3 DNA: TGTGCCAGCAGCTCCGCAGGCTACTATGGCTACACCTTC

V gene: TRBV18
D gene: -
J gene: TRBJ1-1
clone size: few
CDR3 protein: CASSPPGSTEAFF
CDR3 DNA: TGTGCCAGCTCACCACCGGGGAGCACTGAAGCTTTCTTT

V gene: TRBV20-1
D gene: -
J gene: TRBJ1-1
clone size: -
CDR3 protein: CSARAGMNTEAFF
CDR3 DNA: TGCAGTGCTAGAGCAGGGATGAACACTGAAGCTTTCTTT

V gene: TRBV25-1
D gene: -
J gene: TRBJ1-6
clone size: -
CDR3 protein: CASSERSYNSPLHF
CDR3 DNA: TGTGCCAGCAGTGAAAGGTCCTATAATTCACCCCTCCACTTT

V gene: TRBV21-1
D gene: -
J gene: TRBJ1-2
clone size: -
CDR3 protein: CASSKVGEGARHGYTF
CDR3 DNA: -

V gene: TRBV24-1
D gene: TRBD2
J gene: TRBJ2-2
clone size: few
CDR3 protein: CATSDLLASGGNTGELFF
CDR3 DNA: TGTGCCACCAGTGATTTGCTAGCCAGCGGGGGGAACACCGGGGAGCTGTTTTTT

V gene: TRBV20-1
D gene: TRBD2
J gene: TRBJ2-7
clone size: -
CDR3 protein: CSARDVGGGFYEQYF
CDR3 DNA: TGCAGTGCTAGAGATGTGGGGGGGGGTTTCTACGAGCAGTACTTC

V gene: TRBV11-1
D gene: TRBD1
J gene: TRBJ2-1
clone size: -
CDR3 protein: CASSPPGTGDKQFF
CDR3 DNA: TGTGCCAGCAGCCCACCCGGGACAGGGGACAAGCAGTTCTTC

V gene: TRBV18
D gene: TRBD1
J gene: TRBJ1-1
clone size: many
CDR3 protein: CASKTGVENTEAFF
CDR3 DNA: TGTGCCAGCAAAACAGGGGTGGAGAACACTGAAGCTTTCTTT

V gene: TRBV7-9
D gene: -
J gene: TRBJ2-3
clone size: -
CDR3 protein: CASSLKIFTDTQYF
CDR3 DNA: TGTGCCAGCAGCTTAAAGATCTTCACAGATACGCAGTATTTT

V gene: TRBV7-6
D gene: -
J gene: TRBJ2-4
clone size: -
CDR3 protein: CASSLQGTKNIQYF
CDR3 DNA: TGTGCCAGCAGCCTACAGGGAACCAAAAACATTCAGTACTTC

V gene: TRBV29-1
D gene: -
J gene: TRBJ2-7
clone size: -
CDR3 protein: CSASTGGTGEQYF
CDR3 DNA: TGCAGCGCTTCGACAGGCGGGACCGGCGAGCAGTACTTC

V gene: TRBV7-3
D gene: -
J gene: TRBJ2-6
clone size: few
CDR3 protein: CASSDPGSGANVLTF
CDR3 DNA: TGTGCCAGCAGCGACCCAGGCTCTGGGGCCAACGTCCTGACTTTC

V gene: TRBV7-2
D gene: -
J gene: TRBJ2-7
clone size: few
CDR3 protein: CASSYKAGPYEQYF
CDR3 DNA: TGTGCCAGCAGCTACAAAGCGGGCCCCTACGAGCAGTACTTC

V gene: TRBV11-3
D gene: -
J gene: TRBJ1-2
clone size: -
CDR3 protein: CASSSYRVRLDGYTF
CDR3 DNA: TGTGCCAGCAGCAGCTACAGGGTTCGATTGGATGGCTACACCTTC

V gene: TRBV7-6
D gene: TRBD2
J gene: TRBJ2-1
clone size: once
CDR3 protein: CASSLEVAGINEQFF
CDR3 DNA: TGTGCCAGCAGCTTAGAAGTAGCGGGGATCAATGAGCAGTTCTTC

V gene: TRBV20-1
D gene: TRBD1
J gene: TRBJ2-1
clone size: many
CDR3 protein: CSASSPRDRESSEQFF
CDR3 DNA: TGCAGTGCTAGCTCCCCGAGGGACAGGGAGTCTAGTGAGCAGTTCTTC